This T cell receptor beta chain originates from a study of post-analysis software for immune sequencing data. Turning to the study itself: Relapsing-remitting, secondary progressive and progressive-relapsing forms made up the multiple sclerosis disease courses. Study-wide results and caveats: Included in a set of about five TRBV segments more frequent in patients than controls were TRBV5-6, TRBV5-1 and TRBV20-1.

The CDR3 covers 15 residues. Trimming removed 1 base at V and 5 bases at J, with 15 bases between. Germline V gene data show CDR1 as MNHNS and CDR2 as SASEGT. This clonotype turned up a few times. The target antigen is unknown. Sequencing libraries made from TCR beta cDNA carried unique molecular identifiers. Hundreds of thousands of cDNA molecules came from 1 to 10 million T cells. Using its own MiXCR run on the PCR reads, TCRdb lists one record per CDR3 protein. The sample records 650,000 to 850,000 distinct CDR3 sequences, just over 45% being singletons. The sample was blood. The chain recombines TRBV6-1 with TRBJ2-7; D remains unclear. This TCR was recovered from a girl aged 5 to 17 with multiple sclerosis. The CDR3 spells CASSEGRHLMHEQYF. As DNA, the CDR3 is TGTGCCAGCAGTGAAGGTCGGCATTTGATGCACGAGCAGTACTTC.